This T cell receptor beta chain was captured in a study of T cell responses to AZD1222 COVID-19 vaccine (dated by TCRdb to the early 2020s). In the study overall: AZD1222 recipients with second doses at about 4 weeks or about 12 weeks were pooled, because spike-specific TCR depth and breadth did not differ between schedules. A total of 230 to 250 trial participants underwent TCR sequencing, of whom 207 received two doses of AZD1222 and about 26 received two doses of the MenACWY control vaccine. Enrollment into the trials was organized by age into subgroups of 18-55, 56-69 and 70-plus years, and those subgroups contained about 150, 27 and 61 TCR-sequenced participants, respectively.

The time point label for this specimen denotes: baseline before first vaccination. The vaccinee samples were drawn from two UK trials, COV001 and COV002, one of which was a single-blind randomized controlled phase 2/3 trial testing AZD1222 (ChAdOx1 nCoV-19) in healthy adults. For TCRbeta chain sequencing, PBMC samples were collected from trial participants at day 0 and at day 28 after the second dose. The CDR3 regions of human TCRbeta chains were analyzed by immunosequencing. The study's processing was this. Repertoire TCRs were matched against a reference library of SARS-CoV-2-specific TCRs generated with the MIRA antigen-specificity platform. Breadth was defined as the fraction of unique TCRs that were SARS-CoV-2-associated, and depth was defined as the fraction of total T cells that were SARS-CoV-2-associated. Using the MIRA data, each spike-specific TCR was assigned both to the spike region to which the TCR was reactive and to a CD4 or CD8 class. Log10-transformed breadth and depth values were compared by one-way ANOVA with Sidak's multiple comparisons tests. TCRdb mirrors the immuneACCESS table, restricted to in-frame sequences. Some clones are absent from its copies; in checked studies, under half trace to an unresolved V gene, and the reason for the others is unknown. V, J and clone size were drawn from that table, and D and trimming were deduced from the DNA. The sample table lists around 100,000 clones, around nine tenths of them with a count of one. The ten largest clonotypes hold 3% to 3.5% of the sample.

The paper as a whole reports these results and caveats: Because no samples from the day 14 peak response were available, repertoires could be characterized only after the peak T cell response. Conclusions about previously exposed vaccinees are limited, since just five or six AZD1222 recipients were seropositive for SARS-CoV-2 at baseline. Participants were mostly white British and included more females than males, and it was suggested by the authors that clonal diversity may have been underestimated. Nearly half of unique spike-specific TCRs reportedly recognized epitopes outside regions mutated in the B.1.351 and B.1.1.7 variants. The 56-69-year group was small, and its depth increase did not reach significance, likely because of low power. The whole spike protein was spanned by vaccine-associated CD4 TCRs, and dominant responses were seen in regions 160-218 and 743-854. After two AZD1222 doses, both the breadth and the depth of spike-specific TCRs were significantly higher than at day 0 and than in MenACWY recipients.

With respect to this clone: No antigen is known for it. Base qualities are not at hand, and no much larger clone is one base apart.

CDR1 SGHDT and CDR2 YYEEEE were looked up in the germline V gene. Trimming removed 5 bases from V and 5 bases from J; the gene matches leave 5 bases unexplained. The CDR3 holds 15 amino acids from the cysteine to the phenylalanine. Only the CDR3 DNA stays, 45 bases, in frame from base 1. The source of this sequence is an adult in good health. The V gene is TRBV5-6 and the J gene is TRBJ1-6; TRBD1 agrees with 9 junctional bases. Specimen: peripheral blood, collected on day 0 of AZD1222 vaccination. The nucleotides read TGTGCCAGCAGTCTTGACAGGGGGAATAATTCACCCCTCCACTTT. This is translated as CASSLDRGNNSPLHF.